Following are 25 T cell receptor beta chains from one sample sequenced in a study of T cells after posttransplantation cyclophosphamide. The data were produced by immunoSEQ multiplex PCR, yet TCRdb's version contains in-frame clones alone and is incomplete. This table holds tens of thousands of clones, about 86% found once. The sample consisted of PBMCs. These receptors were taken from a man aged 25-45 years with a blood cancer, CMV-positive, and with a related stem cell donor.

This clone was recorded once. The chain uses TRBV4-3 and TRBJ2-6; D not certain. The CDR3 spans 19 residues. Germline V CDR1 and CDR2: LGHNA, YSLEER. Trimming stripped 0 bases from V and 0 bases from J, with 15 bases between. CDR3 residues: CASSQENQIWSSGANVLTF. In nucleotides, the CDR3 is TGCGCCAGCAGCCAAGAGAATCAGATCTGGAGCTCTGGGGCCAACGTCCTGACTTTC.

The rearrangement links TRBV28 to TRBJ1-4; TRBD1 matches 7 bases. The CDR3 consists of 15 residues. V shed 6 bases and J 5 bases; nucleotides not matched to a gene: 9. Germline V CDR1 and CDR2: MDHEN, SYDVKM. In DNA form, the CDR3 reads TGTGCCAGCAGCCGCAGGACAGGAGAGAATGAAAAACTGTTTTTT. This gives the protein CASSRRTGENEKLFF.

In this sample, this clone turned up a few times. The rearrangement uses TRBV13 and TRBJ1-1; unclear D gene. Germline V gene data show CDR1 as PRHDT and CDR2 as FYEKMQ (reference sequence). V was trimmed by 0 bases and J by 6 bases, leaving 8 bases between them. The CDR3 consists of 13 residues. CDR3 region: CASSLGQNAEAFF. CDR3 nucleotides: TGTGCCAGCAGCTTAGGGCAGAATGCTGAAGCTTTCTTT. Supplemented by reference TRBV13 and TRBJ1-1, the full variable domain reads AAGVIQSPRHLIKEKRETATLKCYPIPRHDTVYWYQQGPGQDPQFLISFYEKMQSDKGSIPDRFSAQQFSDYHSELNMSSLELGDSALYFCASSLGQNAEAFFGQGTRLTVV.

The chain employs TRBV5-1 and TRBJ2-1; the match to TRBD2 covers 9 bases. V lost 6 bases, J lost 10 bases, and 14 bases stayed unmatched. Germline V gives CDR1 SGHRS, CDR2 YFSETQ. The CDR3 sequence is 15 residues long. DNA for the CDR3: TGCGCCAGCACGGTCGCCGGGACTAGCTTCCGCGAGCAGTTCTTC. It translates to CASTVAGTSFREQFF.

The chain is built from TRBV7-8 and TRBJ2-3; D gene unclear. The CDR3 covers 15 residues. Germline assignment: CDR1 SGHVS and CDR2 FQNEAQ. V shed 1 base and J shed 2 bases, with 10 bases lying between them. The CDR3 loop reads CASSLGRRYTDTQYF. CDR3 nucleotide sequence: TGTGCCAGCAGCTTAGGTCGGCGGTACACAGATACGCAGTATTTT.

J is TRBJ2-5 and V is TRBV4-1, with D unresolved. The J call is doubtful: the DNA matches TRBJ2-7 better. The germline V gene has CDR1 MGHRA and CDR2 YSYEKL. The CDR3 is 18 amino acids. The CDR3 reads CASSHTFSKFSGSYEQYF. CDR3 DNA: TGCGCCAGCAGCCATACTTTCTCGAAGTTTTCGGGTTCCTACGAGCAGTACTTC.

The gene calls are TRBV5-4 and TRBJ2-5; 7 bases fit TRBD2. The tail of the sequence fits TRBJ2-7 better, so the J call may be wrong. Germline assignment: CDR1 SGHNT and CDR2 YYREEE (reference sequence). This CDR3 contains 19 residues. The CDR3 is CAGLVEGPDLAALPYEQYF. For the CDR3, the DNA is TGTGCCGGATTAGTTGAAGGCCCCGATCTAGCGGCGTTACCCTACGAGCAGTACTTC.

The chain uses TRBV2 and TRBJ1-1, with 12 bases matching TRBD1. V lost 8 bases to trimming and J lost 1 base; unmatched junction nucleotides: 8. CDR3 length equals 16 residues. From germline, CDR1 is SNHLY and CDR2 FYNNEI. In nucleotides, the CDR3 is TGTGCCAGCCATCCGGGGACAGGGGGCACGAACACTGAAGCTTTCTTT. Translation: CASHPGTGGTNTEAFF. Complete variable domain (other parts from reference TRBV2 and TRBJ1-1): EPEVTQTPSHQVTQMGQEVILRCVPISNHLYFYWYRQILGQKVEFLVSFYNNEISEKSEIFDDQFSVERPDGSNFTLKIRSTKLEDSAMYFCASHPGTGGTNTEAFFGQGTRLTVV.

This clone turned up a few times. The chain uses TRBV19 and TRBJ2-7, with TRBD2 matching 9 bases. Germline-derived CDR1 and CDR2 are LNHDA and SQIVND (reference sequence). The CDR3 spans 14 residues. After removal of 5 bases from V and 2 bases from J, the junction contained 4 bases not matched to a gene. The CDR3 protein is CASSVAGGPYEQYF. The CDR3 region has the DNA TGTGCCAGTAGTGTTGCGGGAGGGCCCTACGAGCAGTACTTC.

V is TRBV6-1 and J is TRBJ2-7; the D gene is possibly TRBD2 (5 bases). Trimming removed 2 bases from V and 0 bases from J, with 14 bases in between. The V gene's germline CDR1 is MNHNS and CDR2 SASEGT. The CDR3 contains 16 residues. The CDR3 DNA follows: TGTGCCAGCAGTGAACCTGTCGGGGTGAGCTCCTACGAGCAGTACTTC. Protein: CASSEPVGVSSYEQYF.

This clone has only a few counts. The genes are TRBV6-4 and TRBJ2-5, with 10 bases matching TRBD2. CDR1 and CDR2 from the germline V gene are MRHNA and SNTAGT. Trimming took 1 base from V and 4 from J; bases not matched to a gene: 15. CDR3 length: 19 amino acids. The CDR3 nucleotides read TGTGCCAGCAGTGACTATTTATTTCCTAGCGGGAGAAGGAGAGAGACCCAGTACTTC. It is translated as CASSDYLFPSGRRRETQYF.

The V gene is TRBV7-2, the J gene TRBJ1-5; D unclear. Germline values: CDR1 SGHTA, CDR2 FQGNSA. This CDR3 comprises 17 residues. Trimming pared 0 bases from V and 2 bases from J, leaving 14 bases between. The CDR3 loop reads CASSLALGAGGNQPQHF. As DNA, the CDR3 is TGTGCCAGCAGCTTAGCCCTGGGAGCTGGGGGCAATCAGCCCCAGCATTTT.

The chain has TRBV6-5 and TRBJ1-2; possible D gene TRBD1, 5 bases. CDR1 and CDR2 (germline): MNHEY, SVGAGI. The CDR3 has 14 residues. V was clipped by 8 bases and J by 4 bases, with 17 bases between them. The chain's CDR3 is CASGAPALSYGYTF. In nucleotides, the CDR3 is TGTGCCAGCGGGGCCCCTGCATTGAGCTATGGCTACACCTTC.

The genes are TRBV5-6 and TRBJ2-5; D is uncertain. CDR1 and CDR2 (germline): SGHDT, YYEEEE. V lost 2 bases and J lost 5, with 7 bases in between. The CDR3 spans 12 residues. The CDR3 DNA reads as TGTGCCAGCAGCTTCTTGGGCGAGACCCAGTACTTC. This sequence encodes CASSFLGETQYF.

The chain recombines TRBV19 with TRBJ1-5, with a tentative D call TRBD1 (6 bases). Germline CDR1 and CDR2: LNHDA and SQIVND (reference sequence). The CDR3 has 14 residues. Trimming cost V 3 bases and J 7 bases, with 13 bases left between them. CDR3 DNA: TGTGCCAGTAGTATGGGTACAGGGTTACAGCCCCAGCATTTT. Translation: CASSMGTGLQPQHF.

This clone occurred once. The rearrangement links TRBV5-1 to TRBJ2-3, with 14 bases identical to TRBD2. This CDR3 is 16 amino acids long. V lost 4 bases to trimming and J lost 3 bases; unmatched junction nucleotides: 4. In germline, CDR1 is SGHRS, CDR2 YFSETQ. The CDR3 loop reads CASSRGLAGETDTQYF. The CDR3 region has the DNA TGCGCCAGCAGCAGGGGACTAGCGGGAGAAACAGATACGCAGTATTTT. The full variable domain, in which reference TRBV5-1 and TRBJ2-3 provide the parts outside the CDR3, is KAGVTQTPRYLIKTRGQQVTLSCSPISGHRSVSWYQQTPGQGLQFLFEYFSETQRNKGNFPGRFSGRQFSNSRSEMNVSTLELGDSALYLCASSRGLAGETDTQYFGPGTRLTVL.

This clone was observed a handful of times. V and J are TRBV9 and TRBJ2-3; 9 bases line up with TRBD2. The CDR3 totals 15 residues. V lost 1 base to trimming and J lost 4 bases; unmatched junction nucleotides: 4. CDR1 SGDLS and CDR2 YYNGEE come from the germline V gene. CDR3 DNA: TGTGCCAGCAGCGTAACTAGCGGGTTGTCAGATACGCAGTATTTT. Encoded protein: CASSVTSGLSDTQYF.

This clone was observed a handful of times. The CDR3 nucleotides read TGCAGCGCTACCACAGGGTCTGAAAAACTGTTTTTT. Translation gives CSATTGSEKLFF. The chain combines TRBV29-1 with TRBJ1-4, with a tentative D call TRBD1 (6 bases). The V and J ends lost 7 bases and 7 bases respectively, with 13 bases between them. The CDR3 runs 12 residues. The germline gives CDR1 SQVTM, CDR2 ANQGSEA.

The chain recombines TRBV25-1 with TRBJ1-4; 7 bases match TRBD1. The CDR3 has 15 amino acids. CDR1 MGHDK and CDR2 SYGVNS come from the germline V gene. Losses at the gene ends were 6 bases for V and 5 bases for J; bases not matched to a gene: 9. The CDR3 protein is CASSPGAQGNEKLFF. The CDR3 coding sequence is TGTGCCAGCAGCCCTGGGGCACAGGGGAATGAAAAACTGTTTTTT.

V gene TRBV27 combines with J gene TRBJ2-7, with a possible D match to TRBD1 (6 bases). CDR1 MNHEY and CDR2 SMNVEV come from the germline V gene (reference sequence). The CDR3 covers 14 residues. V was cut by 8 bases and J by 2 bases, with 16 bases left in between. DNA of the CDR3: TGTGCCAGCTCCGGGACACTCAAGACCTACGAGCAGTACTTC. This encodes CASSGTLKTYEQYF.

The rearrangement joins TRBV5-1 to TRBJ1-1; 9 bases are a match to TRBD1. The trim removed 4 bases at V and 2 bases at J, leaving 9 bases unmatched. CDR1 and CDR2 (germline): SGHRS, YFSETQ. CDR3 size: 16 residues. The CDR3 region has the DNA TGCGCCAGCAGCATTCGGACAGGGGCCTCTAACACTGAAGCTTTCTTT. Its protein product is CASSIRTGASNTEAFF.

The rearrangement links TRBV5-4 to TRBJ2-7; 12 bases are a match to TRBD2. V lost 4 bases, J lost 1 base, and 6 bases stayed unmatched. Per germline, CDR1 SGHNT and CDR2 YYREEE (reference sequence). This CDR3 has 16 amino acids. The CDR3 loop is CASSSQLAGGSYEQYF. For the CDR3, the DNA is TGTGCCAGCAGCAGTCAACTAGCGGGAGGATCCTACGAGCAGTACTTC. The whole variable domain, remainder taken from reference TRBV5-4 and TRBJ2-7, is ETGVTQSPTHLIKTRGQQVTLRCSSQSGHNTVSWYQQALGQGPQFIFQYYREEENGRGNFPPRFSGLQFPNYSSELNVNALELDDSALYLCASSSQLAGGSYEQYFGPGTRLTVT.

This clone was picked up a small number of times. The chain combines TRBV12-1 with TRBJ1-3. TRBV12-1 is listed as a pseudogene. The CDR3 sequence is 14 residues long. CDR3 loop: CASSFPVAGNTIYF. In DNA, the CDR3 is TGTGCCAGCAGCTTTCCGGTGGCTGGAAACACCATATATTTT.

The CDR3, as DNA: TGTGCCAGCATGTTCATGGGGCAGAACTATGGCTACACCTTC. It yields the protein CASMFMGQNYGYTF. The gene calls are TRBV28 and TRBJ1-2, with a possible D match to TRBD1 (5 bases). V was pared by 7 bases and J by 2 bases, with 14 bases between. The CDR3 is 14 residues long. The germline CDR1 and CDR2 sequences are MDHEN and SYDVKM.

The chain employs TRBV6-5 and TRBJ2-1; D might be TRBD2 (6 bases). The V and J ends lost 6 bases and 9 bases respectively, with 18 bases between them. This CDR3 has 14 residues. Germline assignment: CDR1 MNHEY and CDR2 SVGAGI. The CDR3 protein is CASRRTRLGSEQFF. The CDR3, as DNA: TGTGCCAGCAGACGGACCCGACTAGGTAGTGAGCAGTTCTTC.